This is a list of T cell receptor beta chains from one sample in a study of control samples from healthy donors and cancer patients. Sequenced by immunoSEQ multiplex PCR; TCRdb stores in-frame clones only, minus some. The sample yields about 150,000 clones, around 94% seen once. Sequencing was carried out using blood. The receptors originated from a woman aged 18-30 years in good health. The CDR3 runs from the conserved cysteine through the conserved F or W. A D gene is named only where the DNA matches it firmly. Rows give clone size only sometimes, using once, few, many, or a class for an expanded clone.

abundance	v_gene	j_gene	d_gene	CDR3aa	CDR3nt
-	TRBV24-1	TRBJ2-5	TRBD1	CATSDQTGETQYF	TGTGCCACCAGTGACCAGACAGGGGAGACCCAGTACTTC
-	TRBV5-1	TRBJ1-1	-	CASSLGTLVDTEAFF	TGCGCCAGCAGCTTGGGGACCCTGGTGGACACTGAAGCTTTCTTT
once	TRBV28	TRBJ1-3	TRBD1	CASSVQGATGNTIYF	TGTGCCAGCAGTGTACAGGGGGCAACGGGTAACACCATATATTTT
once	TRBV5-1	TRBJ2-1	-	CASSLLQGRYNEQFF	TGCGCCAGCAGCTTGCTCCAGGGTAGGTACAATGAGCAGTTCTTC
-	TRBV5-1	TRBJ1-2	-	CASSLNRADGYTF	TGCGCCAGCAGCTTGAATAGGGCGGATGGCTACACCTTC
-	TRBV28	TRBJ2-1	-	CASSPDGTPPRGEQFF	TGTGCCAGCAGTCCAGACGGGACTCCCCCGAGGGGTGAGCAGTTCTTC
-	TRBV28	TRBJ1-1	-	CASSFPGQNTEAFF	TGTGCCAGCAGTTTCCCGGGACAGAACACTGAAGCTTTCTTT
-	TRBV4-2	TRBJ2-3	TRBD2	CASSPQTSGNTDTQYF	TGTGCCAGCAGCCCGCAGACTAGCGGGAACACAGATACGCAGTATTTT
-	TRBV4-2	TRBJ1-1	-	CASSQGFAEEAEAFF	TGTGCCAGCAGCCAAGGGTTCGCGGAGGAGGCTGAAGCTTTCTTT
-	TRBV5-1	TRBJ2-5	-	CASSLDRRETQYF	TGCGCCAGCAGCTTGGACAGGCGGGAGACCCAGTACTTC
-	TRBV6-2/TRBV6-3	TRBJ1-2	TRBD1	CASSSDRVGGYTF	TGTGCCAGCAGTTCCGACAGGGTCGGTGGCTACACCTTC
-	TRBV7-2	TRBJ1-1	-	CASSSRDNTEAFF	TGTGCCAGCAGCTCCCGGGACAACACTGAAGCTTTCTTT
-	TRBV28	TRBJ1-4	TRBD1	CASSLSGGSEKLFF	TGTGCCAGCAGCCTCTCAGGGGGGAGTGAAAAACTGTTTTTT
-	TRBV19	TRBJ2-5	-	CASSIQSGETQYF	TGTGCCAGTAGTATTCAGTCAGGGGAGACCCAGTACTTC
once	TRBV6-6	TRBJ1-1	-	CASSFNGQTNTEAFF	TGTGCCAGCAGTTTCAACGGACAGACGAACACTGAAGCTTTCTTT
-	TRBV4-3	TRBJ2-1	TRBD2	CASSQTPYSGGLNEQFF	TGCGCCAGCAGCCAAACCCCCTATAGCGGGGGGCTCAATGAGCAGTTCTTC
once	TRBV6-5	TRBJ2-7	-	CASARIGGSYEQYF	TGTGCCAGCGCTAGGATCGGGGGCTCCTACGAGCAGTACTTC
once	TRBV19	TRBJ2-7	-	CARRPDSSYEQYF	TGTGCCAGGCGCCCGGACTCTTCCTACGAGCAGTACTTC
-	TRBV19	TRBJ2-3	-	CASSIKETTDTQYF	TGTGCCAGTAGTATAAAAGAGACCACAGATACGCAGTATTTT
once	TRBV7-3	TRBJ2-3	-	CASSLTSTNTDTQYF	TGTGCCAGCAGCTTAACATCAACCAACACAGATACGCAGTATTTT
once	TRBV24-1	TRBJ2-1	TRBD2	CATSAQEAGGPYNEQFF	TGTGCCACCAGTGCCCAAGAAGCGGGGGGGCCCTACAATGAGCAGTTCTTC
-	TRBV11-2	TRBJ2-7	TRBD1	CASSPLTGYYEQYF	TGTGCCAGCAGCCCTCTGACAGGGTACTACGAGCAGTACTTC
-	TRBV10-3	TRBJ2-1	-	CAIGGGGSYNEQFF	TGTGCCATAGGAGGAGGGGGCTCCTACAATGAGCAGTTCTTC
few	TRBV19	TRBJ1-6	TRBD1	CASSSRPGGSSPLHF	TGTGCCAGTAGTTCCCGGCCAGGGGGCTCATCACCCCTCCACTTT
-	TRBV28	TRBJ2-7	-	CASSMPGTYEQYF	TGTGCCAGCAGTATGCCAGGGACCTACGAGCAGTACTTC
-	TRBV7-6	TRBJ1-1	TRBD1	CASSLAPGQKAFF	TGTGCCAGCAGCTTAGCGCCGGGACAGAAAGCTTTCTTT
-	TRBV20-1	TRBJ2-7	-	CSASGGYEQYF	TGCAGTGCGTCCGGGGGCTACGAGCAGTACTTC
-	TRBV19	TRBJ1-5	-	CASAEKANQPQHF	TGTGCCAGTGCCGAGAAGGCCAATCAGCCCCAGCATTTT
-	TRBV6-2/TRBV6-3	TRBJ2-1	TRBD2	CASSSHGPKSSGSYNEQFF	TGTGCCAGCAGTTCCCACGGACCTAAATCTAGCGGGAGTTACAATGAGCAGTTCTTC
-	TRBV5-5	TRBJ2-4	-	CASSLFPGPLAKNIQYF	TGTGCCAGCAGCTTATTTCCGGGGCCACTAGCCAAAAACATTCAGTACTTC
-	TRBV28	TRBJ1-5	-	CASSFDQPQHF	TGTGCCAGCAGTTTTGATCAGCCCCAGCATTTT
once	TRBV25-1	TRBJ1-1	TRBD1	CASRQGVTEAFF	TGTGCCAGCAGACAGGGGGTCACTGAAGCTTTCTTT
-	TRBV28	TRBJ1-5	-	CASSLLQGKPQHF	TGTGCCAGCAGTTTATTGCAGGGTAAGCCCCAGCATTTT
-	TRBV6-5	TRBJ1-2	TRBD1	CASSNRDRGNYGYTF	TGTGCCAGCAGTAACCGGGACAGGGGGAACTATGGCTACACCTTC
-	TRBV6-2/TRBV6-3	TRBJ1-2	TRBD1	CASTPRGQGRGHLGYTF	TGTGCCAGCACCCCAAGGGGCCAGGGCAGGGGGCACCTTGGCTACACCTTC
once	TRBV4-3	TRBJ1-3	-	CASSSGQGGNTIYF	TGCGCCAGCAGCTCGGGGCAGGGTGGAAACACCATATATTTT
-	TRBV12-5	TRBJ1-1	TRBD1	CASGLTSSGTGGTEAFF	TGTGCTAGTGGTTTGACGTCCTCCGGGACAGGGGGCACTGAAGCTTTCTTT
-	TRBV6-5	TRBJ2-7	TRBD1	CASSYFQGAVGEQYF	TGTGCCAGCAGTTACTTTCAGGGGGCGGTTGGCGAGCAGTACTTC
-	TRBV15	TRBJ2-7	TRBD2	CATSRAGAGGPREQYF	TGTGCCACCAGCAGAGCTGGAGCGGGAGGCCCTAGGGAGCAGTACTTC
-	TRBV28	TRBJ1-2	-	CASSLGRDYGYTF	TGTGCCAGCAGCCTCGGACGGGATTATGGCTACACCTTC
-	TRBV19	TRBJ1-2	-	CASSIGDYGYTF	TGTGCCAGTAGTATCGGAGACTATGGCTACACCTTC
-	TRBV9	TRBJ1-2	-	CASSLGGASNYGYTF	TGTGCCAGCAGCCTAGGGGGGGCTTCGAACTATGGCTACACCTTC
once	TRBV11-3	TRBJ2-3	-	CASTRRGGYTDTQYF	TGTGCCAGCACCCGGAGGGGGGGTTACACAGATACGCAGTATTTT
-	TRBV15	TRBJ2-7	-	CATSRGLGYIQYEQYF	TGTGCCACCAGCAGAGGGTTAGGGTATATCCAATACGAGCAGTACTTC
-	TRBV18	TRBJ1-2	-	CASSPVTARFYGYTF	TGTGCCAGCTCACCGGTAACCGCTCGCTTTTATGGCTACACCTTC
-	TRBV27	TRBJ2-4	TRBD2	CASSTLTSGGVAKNIQYF	TGTGCCAGCAGTACCCTTACTAGCGGGGGGGTAGCCAAAAACATTCAGTACTTC
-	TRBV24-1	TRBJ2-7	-	CATSGSGGVEEQYF	TGTGCCACCAGTGGCTCTGGAGGGGTGGAGGAGCAGTACTTC
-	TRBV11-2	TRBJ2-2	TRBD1	CASSPRDSPGELFF	TGTGCCAGCAGCCCCCGGGACAGCCCCGGGGAGCTGTTTTTT
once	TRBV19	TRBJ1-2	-	CASKEVAASWEGYTF	TGTGCCAGTAAAGAGGTCGCAGCCTCCTGGGAAGGCTACACCTTC
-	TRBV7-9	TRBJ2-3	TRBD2	CASSSGTSGRTDTQYF	TGTGCCAGCAGCTCCGGGACTAGCGGTAGAACAGATACGCAGTATTTT